This T cell receptor (beta chain) is from a study of blood T cell repertoires in COVID-19. Study at large: Italy, Spain and the United States were the sources of the convalescent and acute COVID-19 samples. From T cells, B-cell-depleted T cells, or PBMCs came the material, which was cDNA or gDNA.

Per the authors' pipeline: Using reference gene primer amplification, nucleated cell counts were estimated. Sequenced by immunoSEQ multiplex PCR; TCRdb stores in-frame clones only, minus some. V and J calls and clone size are those listed in that table; D and trimming were worked out from the DNA. The data hold 41,000 or so clones, with about 85% observed a single time. The specimen sequenced was peripheral blood. This sequence was found in a man in his 60s with acute or convalescent COVID-19.

The CDR3 DNA reads as TGCGCCAGCAGCTTGGGACAGGGATCATTCTCCTACAATGAGCAGTTCTTC. This gives the protein CASSLGQGSFSYNEQFF. The chain employs TRBV5-1 and TRBJ2-1; 7 bases fit TRBD1. The CDR3 length is 17 residues. Germline lookup yields CDR1 SGHRS and CDR2 YFSETQ. The trim removed 0 bases at V and 0 bases at J, leaving 6 bases unmatched.